This T cell receptor (beta chain) was captured in a study of cytomegalovirus exposure and HLA in healthy donors. Study-level information: An early data release held 79 million or so unique TCRs from HLA-typed donors.

At sampling all donors were nominally healthy, likely with unrecorded immune exposures. CDR1 and CDR2 from the germline V gene are SGHTA and FQGNSA. This CDR3 contains 15 residues. The V segment lost 4 bases and the J segment 3 bases; nucleotides outside the gene matches: 8. 13 Jbeta primers and 60 Vbeta primers were used for the PCR. TCRdb's copy holds only in-frame clones and misses some; the assay was immunoSEQ multiplex PCR. The sample records about 280,000 clones, about 87% being singletons. The sequence was obtained from a woman between 18 and 29 years old in good health and CMV-seronegative. The chain employs TRBV7-2 and TRBJ1-2, with 7 bases that match TRBD1. The sample taken for sequencing was PBMCs. The CDR3 loop reads CASSSRRGRDYGYTF. The CDR3 DNA follows: TGTGCCAGCAGCTCAAGAAGGGGGCGCGACTATGGCTACACCTTC.